Listed below are T cell receptor beta chains from one sample, sequenced in a study of blood T cell repertoires in COVID-19. The method was immunoSEQ multiplex PCR; TCRdb's version includes in-frame clones alone and lacks a portion of them. Here the sample spans about 50,000 clones, approximately 89% being singletons. The specimen sequenced was peripheral blood. The receptors here all came from an elderly woman with acute or convalescent COVID-19. CDR3s include the opening cysteine and the closing phenylalanine or tryptophan. The order of the fields is J gene, CDR3 length, clone size, D gene, V gene, CDR3 protein, CDR3 DNA. A D gene is named only where the DNA matches it firmly. The size of a clone is reported for some rows only, either as once, few or many, or as a class for expanded clones.

TRBJ1-1,13,few,-,TRBV29-1,CSVEVHLNTEAFF,TGCAGCGTTGAGGTACATCTGAACACTGAAGCTTTCTTT
TRBJ2-1,16,-,-,TRBV19,CASSGSDSSSYNEQFF,TGTGCCAGTAGCGGGAGTGACTCGAGCTCCTACAATGAGCAGTTCTTC
TRBJ1-2,13,-,-,TRBV10-1,CASSGRTAPGGTF,TGCGCCAGCAGTGGTCGGACGGCCCCTGGGGGGACCTTC
TRBJ1-1,15,-,-,TRBV4-1,CASSQDGLVNTEAFF,TGCGCCAGCAGCCAAGATGGGCTGGTGAACACTGAAGCTTTCTTT
TRBJ2-1,11,once,-,TRBV20-1,CSARGAVEQFF,TGCAGTGCCCGGGGGGCCGTTGAGCAGTTCTTC
TRBJ2-3,14,-,-,TRBV24-1,CATSAAGARGTQYF,TGTGCCACCAGTGCGGCGGGCGCGCGGGGTACGCAGTATTTT
TRBJ1-2,17,-,-,TRBV6-1,CASSERRQVPINYGYTF,TGTGCCAGCAGTGAAAGAAGACAGGTCCCCATCAACTATGGCTACACCTTC
TRBJ2-2,13,-,-,TRBV27,CASSLSRTGELFF,TGTGCCAGCAGTTTGTCGCGTACCGGGGAGCTGTTTTTT
TRBJ1-2,16,-,-,TRBV7-9,CASSLWAQGSWYGYTF,TGTGCCAGCAGCTTATGGGCACAGGGAAGTTGGTATGGCTACACCTTC
TRBJ1-2,14,-,-,TRBV19,CASSIVGSNYGYTF,TGTGCCAGTAGTATAGTTGGGAGCAACTATGGCTACACCTTC
TRBJ1-1,14,-,-,TRBV30,CAWKQSEANTEAFF,TGTGCCTGGAAGCAAAGCGAGGCGAACACTGAAGCTTTCTTT
TRBJ1-5,14,-,-,TRBV5-1,CASSQDSANQPQHF,TGCGCCAGCAGCCAGGACAGTGCCAATCAGCCCCAGCATTTT
TRBJ2-1,16,-,TRBD2,TRBV3-1/TRBV3-2,CASSPPWTGGRDEQFF,TGTGCCAGCAGCCCACCCTGGACAGGCGGGAGGGATGAGCAGTTCTTC
TRBJ2-1,14,-,-,TRBV6-2/TRBV6-3,CASSYSGLGGRQFF,TGTGCCAGCAGTTACTCGGGCCTAGGAGGACGGCAGTTCTTC
TRBJ2-1,15,-,-,TRBV3-1/TRBV3-2,CASSQDRQVHNEQFF,TGTGCCAGCAGCCAAGATCGCCAGGTGCACAATGAGCAGTTCTTC
TRBJ2-5,13,-,-,TRBV14,CASSHRRQETQYF,TGTGCCAGCAGCCACCGGCGGCAAGAGACCCAGTACTTC
TRBJ1-3,15,-,-,TRBV28,CASSSSGFSGNTIYF,TGTGCCAGCAGTTCCTCAGGGTTTTCTGGAAACACCATATATTTT
TRBJ1-2,13,-,-,TRBV5-4,CASSLEGIYGYTF,TGTGCCAGCAGTTTGGAGGGGATCTATGGCTACACCTTC
TRBJ1-2,14,-,TRBD1,TRBV19,CASSDTGGPYGYTF,TGTGCCAGTAGCGATACAGGGGGCCCCTATGGCTACACCTTC
TRBJ2-1,14,-,-,TRBV27,CASSLLGSNNEQFF,TGTGCCAGCAGTTTATTGGGCTCCAACAATGAGCAGTTCTTC
TRBJ2-3,12,-,TRBD2,TRBV28,CASRLAYGTQYF,TGTGCCAGCCGACTAGCGTATGGTACGCAGTATTTT
TRBJ1-1,15,-,-,TRBV7-2,CASSPGGAGNTEAFF,TGTGCCAGCAGCCCCGGCGGGGCGGGGAACACTGAAGCTTTCTTT
TRBJ2-3,15,-,TRBD1,TRBV7-9,CASSAAGTGSDTQYF,TGTGCCAGCAGCGCCGCCGGGACAGGGTCAGATACGCAGTATTTT
TRBJ1-3,16,-,-,TRBV7-2,CASSFSPGSSGNTIYF,TGTGCCAGCAGCTTCTCTCCCGGGAGCTCTGGAAACACCATATATTTT
TRBJ1-4,13,-,-,TRBV5-4,CASSWQGDEKLFF,TGTGCCAGCAGCTGGCAGGGCGACGAAAAACTGTTTTTT
TRBJ1-1,17,-,-,TRBV7-2,CASRKKVGGRIHTEAFF,TGTGCCAGCAGAAAGAAGGTGGGGGGGCGAATTCACACTGAAGCTTTCTTT
TRBJ2-3,16,-,-,TRBV11-1,CASSLSGEVGTDTQYF,TGTGCCAGCAGCTTATCTGGGGAGGTTGGGACAGATACGCAGTATTTT
TRBJ2-1,15,-,-,TRBV7-6,CASSITHQGYNEQFF,TGTGCCAGCAGCATAACGCACCAGGGCTACAATGAGCAGTTCTTC
TRBJ2-3,17,-,TRBD2,TRBV3-1/TRBV3-2,CASSPLVLAGGEITQYF,TGTGCCAGCAGCCCCCTGGTCCTAGCGGGGGGCGAGATAACGCAGTATTTT
TRBJ2-3,16,-,TRBD1,TRBV24-1,CATSDLAAGGADTQYF,TGTGCCACCAGTGATTTGGCGGCAGGGGGTGCAGATACGCAGTATTTT
TRBJ1-2,13,-,TRBD1,TRBV9,CASSPGTDYGYTF,TGTGCCAGCAGCCCCGGGACAGACTATGGCTACACCTTC
TRBJ2-1,20,few,TRBD2,TRBV6-2/TRBV6-3,CASSYSSLAGIPSSYNEQFF,TGTGCCAGCAGTTACTCGAGCCTAGCGGGCATTCCAAGCTCCTACAATGAGCAGTTCTTC
TRBJ1-2,12,-,-,TRBV10-1,CASSDRNYGYTF,TGCGCCAGCAGTGACAGGAACTATGGCTACACCTTC
TRBJ2-7,15,once,-,TRBV2,CASSEAQMGAYEQYF,TGTGCCAGCAGTGAAGCGCAAATGGGGGCGTACGAGCAGTACTTC
TRBJ2-2,15,-,TRBD1,TRBV29-1,CSGGDRGSNTGELFF,TGCAGCGGAGGGGACAGGGGCTCTAACACCGGGGAGCTGTTTTTT
TRBJ2-1,16,once,TRBD1,TRBV14,CASSFGQGYSYNEQFF,TGTGCCAGCAGCTTTGGACAGGGATACTCCTACAATGAGCAGTTCTTC
TRBJ1-2,14,-,-,TRBV18,CASSPEARNYGYTF,TGTGCCAGCTCACCAGAGGCCCGGAACTATGGCTACACCTTC
TRBJ1-2,14,-,-,TRBV6-1,CASSEAGQAYGYTF,TGTGCCAGCAGTGAAGCGGGGCAGGCCTATGGCTACACCTTC
TRBJ1-5,15,-,-,TRBV4-1,CASSRSERSNQPQHF,TGCGCCAGCAGCCGATCGGAGAGGAGCAATCAGCCCCAGCATTTT
TRBJ2-3,16,medium-sized,TRBD2,TRBV11-2,CASSRRLAGGTDTQYF,TGTGCCAGCAGCCGACGACTAGCGGGGGGCACAGATACGCAGTATTTT
TRBJ1-4,14,-,TRBD1,TRBV6-5,CASYQGADNEKLFF,TGTGCCAGCTACCAGGGGGCGGATAATGAAAAACTGTTTTTT
TRBJ2-3,16,-,TRBD2,TRBV10-1,CASSRTSGGLEDTQYF,TGCGCCAGCAGCCGGACTAGCGGGGGTCTAGAAGATACGCAGTATTTT
TRBJ1-2,14,once,-,TRBV6-5,CASRQGFSGYGYTF,TGTGCCAGCAGGCAGGGATTCTCGGGCTATGGCTACACCTTC
TRBJ2-5,17,-,TRBD2,TRBV5-1,CASSLGTSGAYQETQYF,TGCGCCAGCAGCTTGGGGACTAGCGGGGCGTACCAAGAGACCCAGTACTTC
TRBJ1-2,14,-,TRBD1,TRBV5-1,CASSVGQGNYGYTF,TGCGCCAGCAGCGTGGGACAGGGGAACTATGGCTACACCTTC
TRBJ1-1,15,once,-,TRBV7-7,CASSLSQGMNTEAFF,TGTGCTAGCAGCTTATCTCAGGGCATGAACACTGAAGCTTTCTTT
TRBJ1-2,15,-,-,TRBV6-5,CASSSSGREGYGYTF,TGTGCCAGCAGTTCCTCGGGGAGGGAGGGGTATGGCTACACCTTC
TRBJ2-7,13,-,-,TRBV30,CACGSGSSYEQYF,TGTGCCTGTGGTTCGGGGAGCTCCTACGAGCAGTACTTC
TRBJ1-3,17,-,TRBD1,TRBV7-9,CASSLKGTGFSGNTIYF,TGTGCCAGCAGCTTAAAAGGGACAGGGTTCTCTGGAAACACCATATATTTT
TRBJ2-2,14,-,-,TRBV9,CASSARWGAGELFF,TGTGCCAGCAGCGCCCGATGGGGCGCCGGGGAGCTGTTTTTT
TRBJ2-2,16,-,TRBD2,TRBV13,CASRRLAGLSTGELFF,TGTGCCAGCAGACGTCTTGCGGGACTATCCACCGGGGAGCTGTTTTTT
TRBJ1-1,15,-,-,TRBV7-2,CASSLRVGEGNKAFF,TGTGCCAGCAGCTTAAGAGTCGGGGAGGGTAACAAAGCTTTCTTT
TRBJ2-5,15,-,TRBD1,TRBV19,CASSISGTGQETQYF,TGTGCCAGTAGTATCTCCGGGACAGGGCAAGAGACCCAGTACTTC
TRBJ1-6,14,-,-,TRBV30,CAWNNRAGDSPLHF,TGTGCCTGGAACAACAGGGCAGGCGATTCACCCCTCCACTTT
TRBJ2-1,16,-,-,TRBV2,CASSGRGPGSYNEQFF,TGTGCCAGCAGTGGCCGCGGTCCTGGGAGCTACAATGAGCAGTTCTTC